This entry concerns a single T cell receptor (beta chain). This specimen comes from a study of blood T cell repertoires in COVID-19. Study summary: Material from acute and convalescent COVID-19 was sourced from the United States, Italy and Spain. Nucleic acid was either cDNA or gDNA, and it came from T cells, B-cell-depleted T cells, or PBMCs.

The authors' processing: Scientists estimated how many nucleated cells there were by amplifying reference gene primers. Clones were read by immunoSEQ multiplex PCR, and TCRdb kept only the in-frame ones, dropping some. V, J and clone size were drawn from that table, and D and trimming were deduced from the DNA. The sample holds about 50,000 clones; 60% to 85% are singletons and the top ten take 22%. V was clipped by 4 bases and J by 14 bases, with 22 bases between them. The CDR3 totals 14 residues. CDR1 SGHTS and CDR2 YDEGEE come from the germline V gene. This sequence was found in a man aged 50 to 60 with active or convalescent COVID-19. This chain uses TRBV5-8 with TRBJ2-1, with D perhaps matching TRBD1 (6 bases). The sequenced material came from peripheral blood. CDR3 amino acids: CASSLRGTGRRKFF. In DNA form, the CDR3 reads TGTGCCAGCAGCCTAAGGGGAACAGGGCGGAGAAAGTTCTTC. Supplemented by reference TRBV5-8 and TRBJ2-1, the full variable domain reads EAGVTQSPTHLIKTRGQQATLRCSPISGHTSVYWYQQALGLGLQFLLWYDEGEERNRGNFPPRFSGRQFPNYSSELNVNALELEDSALYLCASSLRGTGRRKFFGPGTRLTVL.